A selection of T cell receptor beta chains follows, all from one sample in a study of T cell responses to AZD1222 COVID-19 vaccine. Data came from immunoSEQ multiplex PCR; TCRdb stores just in-frame clones and leaves some out. This table holds roughly 80,000 clones, about 90% found once. The sequencing used peripheral blood, collected on day 0 of MenACWY control vaccination. The receptors here all came from an adult in good health. CDR3s include the opening cysteine and the closing phenylalanine or tryptophan. D genes are given only for firm matches. Clone sizes are given selectively: once, few, many, or a class where the clone is expanded.

D: NA; size: NA; V: TRBV25-1; J: TRBJ2-1; CDR3: CASGIVEQFF; DNA: TGTGCCAGCGGAATAGTTGAGCAGTTCTTC
D: NA; size: NA; V: TRBV5-1; J: TRBJ2-2; CDR3: CASREVVGELFF; DNA: TGCGCCAGCAGGGAGGTTGTCGGGGAGCTGTTTTTT
D: TRBD2; size: NA; V: TRBV5-1; J: TRBJ2-1; CDR3: CASSQLAGLRNEQFF; DNA: TGCGCCAGCAGCCAGCTAGCGGGCCTCCGTAATGAGCAGTTCTTC
D: TRBD2; size: NA; V: TRBV9; J: TRBJ2-7; CDR3: CASTLLGAGVLEQYF; DNA: TGTGCCAGCACCCTCCTAGGGGCGGGAGTTCTCGAGCAGTACTTC
D: NA; size: medium-sized; V: TRBV6-2/TRBV6-3; J: TRBJ2-2; CDR3: CASSYSGGTGELFF; DNA: TGTGCCAGCAGTTACTCTGGCGGTACCGGGGAGCTGTTTTTT
D: TRBD1; size: few; V: TRBV6-5; J: TRBJ2-5; CDR3: CASAALQGKGETQYF; DNA: TGTGCCAGCGCGGCACTACAGGGGAAGGGAGAGACCCAGTACTTC
D: NA; size: NA; V: TRBV11-2; J: TRBJ1-5; CDR3: CASSFYSNQPQHF; DNA: TGTGCCAGCAGCTTTTACAGCAATCAGCCCCAGCATTTT
D: NA; size: NA; V: TRBV7-9; J: TRBJ2-7; CDR3: CASSFFRGKAYEQYF; DNA: TGTGCCAGCAGCTTTTTTCGGGGGAAGGCCTACGAGCAGTACTTC
D: NA; size: NA; V: TRBV21-1; J: TRBJ1-4; CDR3: CASTLRKPREKLFF; DNA: TGTGCCAGCACTCTTCGAAAGCCGCGTGAAAAACTGTTTTTT
D: NA; size: NA; V: TRBV5-6; J: TRBJ2-2; CDR3: CASSSTGTSPYTGELFF; DNA: TGTGCCAGCAGCAGTACAGGGACCAGTCCTTACACCGGGGAGCTGTTTTTT
D: NA; size: NA; V: TRBV7-2; J: TRBJ2-7; CDR3: CASSPGSRPYEQYF; DNA: TGTGCCAGCAGCCCGGGTAGTAGACCCTACGAGCAGTACTTC
D: NA; size: NA; V: TRBV2; J: TRBJ2-5; CDR3: CASSKETQYF; DNA: TGTGCCAGCAGTAAAGAGACCCAGTACTTC
D: NA; size: once; V: TRBV13; J: TRBJ1-1; CDR3: CASSNTGAEAFF; DNA: TGTGCCAGCAGCAATACAGGAGCTGAAGCTTTCTTT
D: NA; size: NA; V: TRBV27; J: TRBJ2-2; CDR3: CASSPSGTPSTGELFF; DNA: TGTGCCAGCAGCCCCTCCGGGACTCCCTCCACCGGGGAGCTGTTTTTT
D: NA; size: NA; V: TRBV9; J: TRBJ2-1; CDR3: CASSHPGERHNEQFF; DNA: TGTGCCAGCAGCCACCCGGGGGAGAGACACAATGAGCAGTTCTTC
D: TRBD2; size: NA; V: TRBV28; J: TRBJ2-3; CDR3: CASSSVGLTREADTQYF; DNA: TGTGCCAGCAGTTCCGTCGGGCTAACTCGGGAGGCAGATACGCAGTATTTT
D: NA; size: once; V: TRBV7-6; J: TRBJ1-2; CDR3: CASSGAQAAYGYTF; DNA: TGTGCCAGCAGCGGGGCCCAGGCGGCCTATGGCTACACCTTC
D: TRBD1; size: few; V: TRBV27; J: TRBJ2-1; CDR3: CASSRQGLGEQFF; DNA: TGTGCCAGCAGCCGACAGGGCCTAGGAGAGCAGTTCTTC
D: NA; size: NA; V: TRBV5-6; J: TRBJ2-2; CDR3: CASSWGDPGELFF; DNA: TGTGCCAGCAGCTGGGGGGATCCCGGGGAGCTGTTTTTT
D: NA; size: NA; V: TRBV18; J: TRBJ2-5; CDR3: CASSPSGKETQYF; DNA: TGTGCCAGCTCACCCTCAGGGAAAGAGACCCAGTACTTC
D: TRBD2; size: once; V: TRBV7-9; J: TRBJ2-3; CDR3: CASSVAGSGDTQYF; DNA: TGTGCCAGCAGCGTAGCGGGATCCGGAGATACGCAGTATTTT
D: NA; size: NA; V: TRBV6-5; J: TRBJ2-7; CDR3: CASSLDSVEQYF; DNA: TGTGCCAGCAGTCTGGACAGCGTCGAGCAGTACTTC
D: NA; size: NA; V: TRBV19; J: TRBJ1-3; CDR3: CASSTGNTIYF; DNA: TGTGCCAGTAGTACTGGAAACACCATATATTTT
D: NA; size: NA; V: TRBV7-9; J: TRBJ2-4; CDR3: CASSLGQAGDIQYF; DNA: TGTGCCAGCAGCTTAGGGCAGGCCGGCGACATTCAGTACTTC
D: NA; size: NA; V: TRBV19; J: TRBJ2-7; CDR3: CASSMTEGMYEQYF; DNA: TGTGCCAGTAGTATGACGGAGGGAATGTACGAGCAGTACTTC